This TCR beta chain was captured in a study of cytomegalovirus exposure and HLA in healthy donors. Study-level findings and limits: The study designated 150 or so TCR beta chains cytomegalovirus-associated. Available immune exposure information covered CMV serostatus only. In a later analysis, DRB1 alleles had the most associated TCRs; HLA-C alleles the fewest. An analysis that was carried out later associated 16,951 TCR beta sequences with HLA alleles at 0.05 false discovery rate.

Germline-derived CDR1 and CDR2 are SGHRS and YFSETQ. This CDR3 region has 14 residues. With 5 bases clipped from V and 5 bases from J, the junction kept 5 bases outside the gene matches. A note on this clone: Its specificity is not known.

The PCR was carried out with 60 Vbeta primers and 13 Jbeta primers. Here immunoSEQ multiplex PCR was the method, and the copy in TCRdb shows in-frame clones only, minus some. This sample contains around 75,000 clones. This chain uses TRBV5-1 with TRBJ1-1; 11 nucleotides align to TRBD1. This TCR was recovered from a middle-aged man in good health and CMV-seropositive. The specimen was PBMCs. The CDR3 loop reads CASRGQGAGTEAFF. The CDR3 DNA sequence: TGCGCCAGCAGAGGACAGGGGGCGGGAACTGAAGCTTTCTTT. Variable domain in full (rest from reference TRBV5-1 and TRBJ1-1): KAGVTQTPRYLIKTRGQQVTLSCSPISGHRSVSWYQQTPGQGLQFLFEYFSETQRNKGNFPGRFSGRQFSNSRSEMNVSTLELGDSALYLCASRGQGAGTEAFFGQGTRLTVV.